This T cell receptor beta chain emerged from a study of blood T cell repertoires in COVID-19. The assay was immunoSEQ multiplex PCR, and TCRdb's table has in-frame clones only and misses some. In the table there are 300,000 to 400,000 clones, about 90% of which are singletons. The germline CDR1 and CDR2 sequences are MGHDK and SYGVNS. V was trimmed by 9 bases and J by 0 bases, leaving 8 bases between them. The CDR3 spans 13 residues. This clone was detected only a few times. The chain is built from TRBV25-1 and TRBJ2-2; a weak D match, TRBD1 (6 bases). Input material: peripheral blood. The sequence was obtained from a young woman with COVID-19, enrolled during active disease. CDR3 DNA sequence: TGTGCCAGTAGACAGGCGAACACCGGGGAGCTGTTTTTT. Protein product: CASRQANTGELFF.